This T cell receptor (beta chain) was captured by sequencing in a study of T cell responses to AZD1222 COVID-19 vaccine. Study results and caveats: Donors in the cohort were predominantly white British and more often female, and clonal diversity was possibly underestimated. Vaccination with two AZD1222 doses was followed by a rise in Spike-specific TCR breadth and depth. Spike regions recognized by vaccine-associated CD4 TCRs spanned the protein, led by 160-218 and 743-854.

Produced via immunoSEQ multiplex PCR; TCRdb's table is partial and in-frame only. This sample carries 50,000 or so clones, approximately 89% of them seen once, and the ten largest clones take about 5.7%. Notes on this clone: The antigen is undetermined.

CDR1 SGHTA and CDR2 FQGNSA come from the germline V gene. V was shortened by 5 bases and J by 6 bases, with 17 bases between the two germline ends. The CDR3 is 16 amino acids. This receptor was taken from an adult who received the AZD1222 COVID-19 vaccine. Sequencing was performed on peripheral blood, taken 28 days after the second AZD1222 dose. This sequence joins TRBV7-2 and TRBJ1-6, with D possibly being TRBD1 (6 bases). The CDR3 DNA sequence: TGTGCCAGCAGCCTAGGAAGTACCAGGGGTAATTCACCCCTCCACTTT. This codes for CASSLGSTRGNSPLHF.